What follows are 9 T cell receptor beta chains derived from one specimen sequenced in a study of OX40 agonist ivuxolimab in advanced cancers. TCRdb's copy holds only in-frame clones and misses some; the assay was immunoSEQ multiplex PCR. The sample carries 80,000 to 100,000 clones, roughly nine tenths recorded once. The sample consisted of CD4+ or CD8+ T cells sorted from blood, taken in a trial of the OX40 agonist ivuxolimab. Every receptor here comes from an adult with an advanced solid tumor such as melanoma, head and neck, liver or kidney cancer.

The chain uses TRBV19 and TRBJ2-5; 10 bases align to TRBD1. This CDR3 is 16 amino acids long. Germline V gene sequence: CDR1 LNHDA, CDR2 SQIVND (reference sequence). The V and J ends lost 5 bases and 5 bases, in that order; junction bases with no gene match: 11. CDR3 nucleotides: TGTGCCAGTAGTTGGTTAGGACAGGGGGATGGGGAGACCCAGTACTTC. As protein: CASSWLGQGDGETQYF.

The gene calls are TRBV7-2 and TRBJ2-1; the match to TRBD2 covers 7 bases. The CDR3 runs to 15 residues. CDR1 SGHTA and CDR2 FQGNSA come from the germline V gene. V lost 5 bases and J lost 7; bases outside the gene matches: 11. As DNA, the CDR3 is TGTGCCAGCAGCGCCGGACTAGTCGATAGTAATGAGCAGTTCTTC. This sequence encodes CASSAGLVDSNEQFF.

V usage is TRBV6-5 and J usage is TRBJ1-4; possible D gene TRBD1, 6 bases. The CDR3 totals 13 residues. Germline values: CDR1 MNHEY, CDR2 SVGAGI. V lost 2 bases, J lost 13 bases, and 14 bases lay in between. CDR3 DNA sequence: TGTGCCAGCAGTTACGGGGCCCAGGGGCGACTGTTTTTT. This sequence encodes CASSYGAQGRLFF.

Turning to this clone: The germline gene is not matched at one end of the junction; a read error may be the cause. The chain recombines TRBV30 with TRBJ2-3; 9 bases are a match to TRBD1. Germline V lookup: CDR1 GTSNPN, CDR2 SVGIG (reference sequence). CDR3 length: 15 residues. Here the CDR3 DNA reads TGTGCCTGGGGAAAAGGGGGACAGGGCACGGATACGCAGTATTTT. Its translation is CAWGKGGQGTDTQYF.

This clone has more than one count but fewer than ten. The CDR3 reads CASIGVGNTEAFF. The CDR3 DNA sequence: TGTGCCAGCATTGGGGTTGGGAACACTGAAGCTTTCTTT. The chain recombines TRBV2 with TRBJ1-1; D gene unclear. CDR1 and CDR2 from the germline V gene are SNHLY and FYNNEI. CDR3 size: 13 residues. V was trimmed by 7 bases and J by 1 base, leaving 10 bases between them.

This chain joins TRBV4-1 and TRBJ1-5; D gene ambiguous. Germline CDR1 and CDR2: MGHRA and YSYEKL. Trimming stripped 8 bases from V and 4 bases from J, with 21 bases between. The CDR3 loop spans 16 amino acids. Here the CDR3 DNA reads TGCGCCAGCTCCCCAGGAAAGGGAGGGAGTAATCAGCCCCAGCATTTT. Its protein is CASSPGKGGSNQPQHF.

The V gene is TRBV9, the J gene TRBJ2-3; D gene ambiguous. CDR1 SGDLS and CDR2 YYNGEE come from the germline V gene. The CDR3 runs 12 residues. V was shortened by 4 bases and J by 5 bases, with 8 bases between the two germline ends. The CDR3 loop reads CASSLGRDTQYF. In DNA, the CDR3 is TGTGCCAGCAGCCTAGGAAGAGATACGCAGTATTTT.

The rearrangement joins TRBV4-3 to TRBJ2-5; 7 nucleotides match TRBD2. This CDR3 region has 16 residues. The germline gives CDR1 LGHNA, CDR2 YSLEER. After removal of 2 bases from V and 7 bases from J, the junction contained 13 bases not matched to a gene. The CDR3 DNA reads TGCGCCAGCAGCCAAAAGGTGGCTACTGGGGAGGGGACCCAGTACTTC. This gives the protein CASSQKVATGEGTQYF.

This chain uses TRBV4-1 with TRBJ1-2; 8 positions match TRBD1. The V and J ends lost 6 bases and 8 bases, in that order; junction bases with no gene match: 17. Germline V gene lookup returns CDR1 MGHRA and CDR2 YSYEKL. CDR3 length: 16 residues. CDR3 nucleotide sequence: TGCGCCAGCAGTCAGATCGGGACAGGCCGCGAGGGAGGCTACACCTTC. Translation gives CASSQIGTGREGGYTF.